What follows are 21 T cell receptor beta chains derived from one specimen sequenced in a study of regulatory T cells in long-lasting Graves disease. The sample's time point: newly diagnosed GD, antithyroid drugs for less than 3 months. PBMC-extracted RNA yielded the TCR library. iRepertoire HTBI primers and Arm-PCR of CDR3 regions built TCR beta libraries. One entry per CDR3 protein, called by TCRdb with MiXCR from the multiplex PCR reads. The sample holds 200,000 to 300,000 distinct CDR3 sequences, just over 20% seen once. The sample was peripheral blood mononuclear cells (PBMCs), taken at new diagnosis, from a patient treated with antithyroid drugs. These receptors were collected from a female donor with Graves disease.

This clonotype has more than one count but fewer than ten. The chain couples TRBV19 to TRBJ2-7, with 7 bases aligning to TRBD1. The CDR3 has 13 residues. The germline gives CDR1 LNHDA, CDR2 SQIVND (reference sequence). V shed 5 bases and J 2 bases; nucleotides not matched to a gene: 3. The CDR3 sequence: CASSRQGPYEQYF. CDR3 nucleotides: TGTGCCAGTAGTCGACAGGGCCCCTACGAGCAGTACTTC.

Note on this clonotype: A far larger clone is a single base away, which makes a read error likely. The chain carries TRBV6-9 and TRBJ2-7; the match to TRBD2 covers 7 bases. Germline CDR1 reads MNHGY; CDR2 reads SVAAGI. Losses at the gene ends were 4 bases for V and 3 bases for J; bases not matched to a gene: 9. CDR3 length equals 15 residues. The CDR3 loop reads CASSLRRETGYEQYF. Here the CDR3 DNA reads TGTGCCAGCAGTTTACGGCGGGAGACCGGCTACGAGCAGTACTTC.

This clonotype was found many times. The junction does not match germline at one end; this may be a read error. The chain combines TRBV7-2 with TRBJ2-3; 9 nucleotides line up with TRBD1. Germline loops: CDR1 SGHTA, CDR2 FQGNSA. CDR3 length equals 14 residues. CDR3 sequence (DNA): TGTGCCAGCAGCATGGACAGGGGCACGGATACGCAGTATTTT. As protein: CASSMDRGTDTQYF. Combining the CDR3 with reference TRBV7-2 and TRBJ2-3 gives the whole variable domain GAGVSQSPSNKVTEKGKDVELRCDPISGHTALYWYRQSLGQGLEFLIYFQGNSAPDKSGLPSDRFSAERTGGSVSTLTIQRTQQEDSAVYLCASSMDRGTDTQYFGPGTRLTVL.

The chain combines TRBV19 with TRBJ2-2; TRBD2 is a possible D gene (5 bases). Germline-derived CDR1 and CDR2 are LNHDA and SQIVND (reference sequence). The CDR3 is 14 residues long. V lost 0 bases to trimming and J lost 9 bases, with 11 bases between them. The CDR3 region is CASSIERASRELFF. CDR3 nucleotides: TGTGCCAGTAGTATAGAGCGGGCTAGCAGGGAGCTGTTTTTT.

The table lists this clonotype with many counts. V is TRBV20-1 and J is TRBJ1-1, with 7 bases aligning to TRBD1. The CDR3 loop spans 13 amino acids. The ends lost 7 bases at V and 4 bases at J; junction bases unmatched: 9. Germline V gene data show CDR1 as DFQATT and CDR2 as SNEGSKA (reference sequence). CDR3 in amino acids: CSGSGQLGTEAFF. The CDR3 DNA reads TGCAGTGGCTCGGGACAGTTGGGCACTGAAGCTTTCTTT.

The table lists this clonotype with many counts. This chain connects TRBV28 to TRBJ2-3, with D tentatively TRBD2 (6 bases). V was shortened by 2 bases and J by 3 bases, with 18 bases between the two germline ends. The CDR3 is made up of 17 amino acids. Germline V gives CDR1 MDHEN, CDR2 SYDVKM. The CDR3 spells CASSLKSRGVRTDTQYF. The DNA for the CDR3 is TGTGCCAGCAGTTTAAAATCTCGCGGGGTGAGGACAGATACGCAGTATTTT. The variable domain in full, completed from reference TRBV28 and TRBJ2-3, reads DVKVTQSSRYLVKRTGEKVFLECVQDMDHENMFWYRQDPGLGLRLIYFSYDVKMKEKGDIPEGYSVSREKKERFSLILESASTNQTSMYLCASSLKSRGVRTDTQYFGPGTRLTVL.

This clonotype has at least ten counts. The chain uses TRBV30 and TRBJ2-7, with 9 bases aligning to TRBD2. CDR3 length: 12 residues. Germline CDR1 reads GTSNPN; CDR2 reads SVGIG (reference sequence). V lost 3 bases and J lost 7; bases outside the gene matches: 4. CDR3 in DNA: TGTGCCTGGAGGAGGCTAGCGGGAGAGCAGTACTTC. Translation: CAWRRLAGEQYF.

The sample holds many counts of this clonotype. V gene TRBV11-2 combines with J gene TRBJ1-1, with D possibly being TRBD1 (5 bases). Trimming took 0 bases from V and 5 from J, leaving 13 bases between them. From germline, CDR1 is SGHAT and CDR2 FQNNGV. The CDR3 covers 15 residues. The CDR3 protein is CASSLDSGTRTEAFF. As DNA, the CDR3 is TGTGCCAGCAGCTTAGATAGTGGGACGCGTACTGAAGCTTTCTTT.

This chain links TRBV12-3 or TRBV12-4 with TRBJ1-4; D call uncertain. With 5 bases removed from V and 7 bases from J, the gap between germline ends came to 17 bases. CDR3 length equals 15 residues. The CDR3 coding sequence is TGTGCCAGCAGTCCCGCGGGGATTGATGGTGAAAAACTGTTTTTT. This encodes CASSPAGIDGEKLFF.

This clonotype was counted between two and nine times. V and J are TRBV6-1 and TRBJ2-2; D might be TRBD1 or TRBD2, each matching 7 bases. The CDR3 sequence is 15 residues long. Trimming stripped 7 bases from V and 2 bases from J, with 14 bases between. Germline values: CDR1 MNHNS, CDR2 SASEGT. The CDR3 protein is CASNRGGGNTGELFF. In DNA form, the CDR3 reads TGTGCCAGCAACCGGGGAGGGGGCAACACCGGGGAGCTGTTTTTT.

The V call is TRBV6-2 or TRBV6-3, the J call TRBJ1-3; D is unresolved. Trimming stripped 0 bases from V and 2 bases from J, with 8 bases between. CDR1 is MNHEY, CDR2 SVGEGT, per germline. This CDR3 contains 15 residues. The CDR3 DNA sequence: TGTGCCAGCAGTTACTCGGACGGGGCTGGAAACACCATATATTTT. Its translation: CASSYSDGAGNTIYF.

Ten or more counts support this clonotype. J is TRBJ1-4 and V is TRBV29-1; TRBD1 might be the D (5 bases). Trimming pared 6 bases from V and 7 bases from J, leaving 15 bases between. Germline-derived CDR1 and CDR2 are SQVTM and ANQGSEA. This CDR3 region has 13 residues. CDR3 amino acids: CSVPTWDGEKLFF. CDR3 coding DNA: TGCAGCGTGCCCACCTGGGACGGTGAAAAACTGTTTTTT.

The table lists this clonotype with a few counts. The gene calls are TRBV19 and TRBJ1-2; TRBD1 matches 10 bases. CDR1 LNHDA and CDR2 SQIVND come from the germline V gene (reference sequence). The junction had 3 bases not matched to a gene; V was cut back by 4 bases and J by 4 bases. The CDR3 sequence is 14 residues long. CDR3 nucleotide sequence: TGTGCCAGTAGTAGACAGGGGGCGGGCTATGGCTACACCTTC. This sequence encodes CASSRQGAGYGYTF.

This clonotype showed up just a few times. This chain uses TRBV24-1 with TRBJ2-5; D is undetermined. Germline loops: CDR1 KGHDR, CDR2 SFDVKD. Trimming took off 5 bases at V and 5 bases at J, with 11 bases between the two ends. This CDR3 is 13 amino acids long. The CDR3 nucleotides read TGTGCCACCAGTGTTTCTTTATCGGAGACCCAGTACTTC. It is translated as CATSVSLSETQYF.

This clonotype has ten or more counts. The chain employs TRBV12-3 or TRBV12-4 and TRBJ2-7; the match to TRBD1 covers 10 bases. This CDR3 has 20 amino acids. J lost 2 bases, V lost 0 bases, and 16 bases had no gene match. The CDR3 sequence is CASSLAGPGQGSYLTYEQYF. CDR3 DNA: TGTGCCAGCAGTTTAGCGGGTCCGGGACAGGGGTCGTATCTCACCTACGAGCAGTACTTC.

The sample holds many counts of this clonotype. V gene TRBV2 combines with J gene TRBJ1-4, with D unclear. CDR3 length equals 14 residues. Germline CDR1 and CDR2: SNHLY and FYNNEI. The V end lost 6 bases, the J end lost 3 bases, and 11 bases lay between the germline ends. CDR3 residues: CASRQGSSNEKLFF. CDR3 nucleotides: TGTGCCAGCAGACAAGGGTCCTCTAATGAAAAACTGTTTTTT. The variable domain in full, with the rest retrieved from reference TRBV2 and TRBJ1-4, is EPEVTQTPSHQVTQMGQEVILRCVPISNHLYFYWYRQILGQKVEFLVSFYNNEISEKSEIFDDQFSVERPDGSNFTLKIRSTKLEDSAMYFCASRQGSSNEKLFFGSGTQLSVL.

This clonotype was seen a handful of times. The chain is built from TRBV5-8 and TRBJ2-1, with D unclear. Per germline, CDR1 SGHTS and CDR2 YDEGEE. This CDR3 spans 14 amino acids. The V gene lost 1 base and the J gene lost 7 bases, with 12 bases spanning the gap. The CDR3 region has the DNA TGTGCCAGCAGCTTGAGTGGGATAGGGAATGAGCAGTTCTTC. Its translation: CASSLSGIGNEQFF.

There are a few counts of this clonotype. CDR3 nucleotide sequence: TGTGCCAGCAGCTGGGGGGGACAGGCTCAAGAGACCCAGTACTTC. It encodes CASSWGGQAQETQYF. The rearrangement joins TRBV5-4 to TRBJ2-5; a weak D match, TRBD1 (8 bases). The CDR3 spans 15 residues. CDR1 is SGHNT, CDR2 YYREEE, per germline (reference sequence). V lost 3 bases, J lost 2 bases, and 14 bases lay in between.

This clonotype showed up many times. This chain uses TRBV3-1 with TRBJ2-5; D tentatively reads TRBD1 or TRBD2 (5 bases each). CDR3 length: 14 amino acids. Germline CDR1 and CDR2: LGHDT and YNNKEL (reference sequence). The V end was cut by 1 base, the J end by 0 bases, with 6 bases between. The CDR3 nucleotides are TGTGCCAGCAGCCAAGTGGGGGACCAAGAGACCCAGTACTTC. Its protein product is CASSQVGDQETQYF.

The rearrangement links TRBV4-1 to TRBJ2-7, with a possible D match to TRBD2 (6 bases). The CDR3 spans 17 residues. Looked up from germline, CDR1 is MGHRA and CDR2 is YSYEKL. V dropped 4 bases and J dropped 0 bases, with 19 bases sitting between them. DNA for the CDR3: TGCGCCAGCAGCCTTGTATTGATCCGGGAGTTCTCCTACGAGCAGTACTTC. Amino acid sequence: CASSLVLIREFSYEQYF.

The V and J genes are TRBV7-3 and TRBJ2-1; the D call may be TRBD1 or TRBD2 (5 bases each). V was trimmed by 4 bases and J by 8 bases, leaving 9 bases between them. Germline values: CDR1 SGHTA, CDR2 FQGTGA. This CDR3 spans 12 amino acids. The CDR3 spells CASSSVGDEQFF. The CDR3 DNA follows: TGTGCCAGCAGCTCGGTGGGGGATGAGCAGTTCTTC.